This T cell receptor (beta chain) is drawn from a study of preoperative IRX-2 immunotherapy in early breast cancer. This clone appeared once. With 5 bases removed from V and 1 base from J, the gap between germline ends came to 15 bases. Germline V CDR1 and CDR2: LNHDA, SQIVND (reference sequence). The CDR3 is 16 residues long. Treatment specified: preoperative locoregional IRX-2 cytokine immunotherapy. Patients received preoperative, locoregional IRX-2 cytokine immunotherapy in a phase Ib study. Method: immunoSEQ multiplex PCR; TCRdb's copy keeps in-frame clones and lacks some. The sample lists 55,000 to 70,000 clones; roughly 95% were seen once.

This TCR was recovered from a human donor with breast cancer. The chain couples TRBV19 to TRBJ2-1; D is possibly TRBD2 (6 bases). Sampling was performed from a patient treated with IRX-2 immunotherapy. In DNA form, the CDR3 reads TGTGCCAGTAGTCCCGCGGGGTACCGATCCTACAATGAGCAGTTCTTC. This sequence encodes CASSPAGYRSYNEQFF.